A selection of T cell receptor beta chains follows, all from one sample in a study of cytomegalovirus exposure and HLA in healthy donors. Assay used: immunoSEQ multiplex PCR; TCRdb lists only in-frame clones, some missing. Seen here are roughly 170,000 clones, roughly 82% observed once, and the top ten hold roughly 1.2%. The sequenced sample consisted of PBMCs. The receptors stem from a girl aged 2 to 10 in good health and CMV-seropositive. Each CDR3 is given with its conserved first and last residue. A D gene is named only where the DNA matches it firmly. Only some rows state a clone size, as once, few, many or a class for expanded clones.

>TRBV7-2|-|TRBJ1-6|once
TGTGCCAGCAGCTTGCCAGTGAATAATTCACCCCTCCACTTT
CASSLPVNNSPLHF
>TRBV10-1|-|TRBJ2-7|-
TGCGCCAGCAGTGAGGGCCGGACAGACTACGAGCAGTACTTC
CASSEGRTDYEQYF
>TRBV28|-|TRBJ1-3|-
TGTGCCAGCCGCCCCCCGAGGGTGAACTCTGGAAACACCATATATTTT
CASRPPRVNSGNTIYF
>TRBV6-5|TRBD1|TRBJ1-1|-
TGTGCCAGCAGTAGAGGACAGGGACACACTGAAGCTTTCTTT
CASSRGQGHTEAFF
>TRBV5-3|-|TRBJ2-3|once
TGTGCCAATAAAGGGGATATTACGCAGTATTTT
CANKGDITQYF
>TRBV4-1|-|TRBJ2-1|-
TGCGCCAGCAGCCAAGATGCAGGGGAAGGCAATGAGCAGTTCTTC
CASSQDAGEGNEQFF
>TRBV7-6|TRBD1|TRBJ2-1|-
TGTGCCAGCAGAACGACAGGGGTCTACAATGAGCAGTTCTTC
CASRTTGVYNEQFF
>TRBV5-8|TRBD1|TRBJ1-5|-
TGTGCCAGCAGCTTTTGGGACAGGGGAGGTCAGCCCCAGCATTTT
CASSFWDRGGQPQHF
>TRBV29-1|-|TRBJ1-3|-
TGCAGCGTTGAAACGCAGGGTGGAAACACCATATATTTT
CSVETQGGNTIYF
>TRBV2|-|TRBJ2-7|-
TGTGCCAGCAGTGATTTAAGGACTCTTAGTTCCTACGAGCAGTACTTC
CASSDLRTLSSYEQYF
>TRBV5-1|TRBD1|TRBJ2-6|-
TGCGCCAGCAGCTACGGCGCAGGGGGCTCTGGGGCCAACGTCCTGACTTTC
CASSYGAGGSGANVLTF
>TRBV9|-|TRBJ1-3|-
TGTGCCAGCGGACGGGACTCTGGAAACACCATATATTTT
CASGRDSGNTIYF
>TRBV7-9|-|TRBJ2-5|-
TGTTCCAGCAGCTCGACAGAGGAGACCCAGTACTTC
CSSSSTEETQYF
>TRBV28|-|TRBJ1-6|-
TGTGCCAGCAGGACAGTAGATAATTCACCCCTCCACTTT
CASRTVDNSPLHF
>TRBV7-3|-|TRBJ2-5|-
TGTGCCAGCAGCTTAACAGCGCAGGGGACCCAGTACTTC
CASSLTAQGTQYF
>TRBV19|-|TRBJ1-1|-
TGTGCCAGTATCCGGCAGGGCAGGTGGAACACTGAAGCTTTCTTT
CASIRQGRWNTEAFF
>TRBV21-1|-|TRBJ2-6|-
TGTGCCAGCAGCGCCCCCTACAGGGTCCCACTCGACTCTGGGGCCAACGTCCTGACTTTC
CASSAPYRVPLDSGANVLTF
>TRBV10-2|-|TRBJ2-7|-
TGCGCCAGCGGTCATGGCTGCGAGCAGTACTTC
CASGHGCEQYF
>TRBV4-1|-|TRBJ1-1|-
TGCGCCAGCAGCCCCGATAGAGCGGGCAAAGCTTTCTTT
CASSPDRAGKAFF
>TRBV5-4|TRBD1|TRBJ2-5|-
TGTGCCAGCAGCTTGGGCACCGGGACAGGGGTGGGGGAGACCCAGTACTTC
CASSLGTGTGVGETQYF
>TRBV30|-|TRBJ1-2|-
TGTGCCTGGAGTGTTTTATCTCCTAACTATGGCTACACCTTC
CAWSVLSPNYGYTF
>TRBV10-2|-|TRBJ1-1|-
TGCGCCAGCACCGGGGGTTACACTGAAGCTTTCTTT
CASTGGYTEAFF
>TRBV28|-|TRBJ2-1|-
TGTGCCAGTAGAAACGGAGCATACAATGAGCAGTTCTTC
CASRNGAYNEQFF
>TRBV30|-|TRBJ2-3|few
TGTGCCTGGGGCCTAGCAGGTGGAGCAGATACGCAGTATTTT
CAWGLAGGADTQYF
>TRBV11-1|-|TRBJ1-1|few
TGTGCCAGCAGCTCGCCAAAGGGAGGGGGAGACACTGAAGCTTTCTTT
CASSSPKGGGDTEAFF
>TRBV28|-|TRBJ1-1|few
TGTGCCAGCAGTCCGGGTGGTGAAGCTTTCTTT
CASSPGGEAFF
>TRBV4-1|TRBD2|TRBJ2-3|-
TGCGCCAGCAGCCCCGAAGCGAGCGGGAGGTGCACGCAGTATTTT
CASSPEASGRCTQYF
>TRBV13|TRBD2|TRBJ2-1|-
TGTGCCAGCAGCCCGACTAGCGGGGGGAACAATGAGCAGTTCTTC
CASSPTSGGNNEQFF
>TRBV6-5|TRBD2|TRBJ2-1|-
TGTGCCAGCCGACTAGCGGGGTACAATGAGCAGTTCTTC
CASRLAGYNEQFF
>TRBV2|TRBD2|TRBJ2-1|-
TGTGCCAGCAGTGCAGCGGGAGGGCCCTCGGCGGTGTACTACAATGAGCAGTTCTTC
CASSAAGGPSAVYYNEQFF
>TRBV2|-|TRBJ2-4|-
TGTGCCAGCAGTGACGGGTTAGCCAAAAACATTCAGTACTTC
CASSDGLAKNIQYF
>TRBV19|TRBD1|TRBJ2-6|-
TGTGCCAGTAGTATAGTTAGGGACAGGGGATGGTTCGGTACTGGGGCCAACGTCCTGACTTTC
CASSIVRDRGWFGTGANVLTF
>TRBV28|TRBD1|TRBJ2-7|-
TGTGCCAGCAGTACGAGACAGGGGCTGGACGAGCAGTACTTC
CASSTRQGLDEQYF
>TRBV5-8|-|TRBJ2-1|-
TGTGCCAGCAGCTTGGCCTGGAGCTCCTACAATGAGCAGTTCTTC
CASSLAWSSYNEQFF
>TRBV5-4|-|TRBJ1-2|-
TGTGCCAGCACCAATACGCGAGGGTATGGCTACACCTTC
CASTNTRGYGYTF
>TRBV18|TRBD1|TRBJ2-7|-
TGTGCCAGCTCACCAGACAGGGGCGGGTCTCCTGGCGCCTACGAGCAGTACTTC
CASSPDRGGSPGAYEQYF
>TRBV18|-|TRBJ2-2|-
TGTGCCAGCTCACCACGGAGCCCCCTTTCCACCGGGGAGCTGTTTTTT
CASSPRSPLSTGELFF
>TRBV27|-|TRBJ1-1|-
TGTGCCAGCACCACAATCTCGAGGAGGAACACTGAAGCTTTCTTT
CASTTISRRNTEAFF
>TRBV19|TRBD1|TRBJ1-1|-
TGTGCCAGTAGGCTGACAGGGCGATTACGTACTGAAGCTTTCTTT
CASRLTGRLRTEAFF
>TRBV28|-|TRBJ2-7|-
TGTGCCAGCAGTTTATATCGGGACGAGCAGTACTTC
CASSLYRDEQYF
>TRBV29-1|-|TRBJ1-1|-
TGCAGCGTTGCCCTTGCACAGGGCAGGAATGAAGCTTTCTTT
CSVALAQGRNEAFF
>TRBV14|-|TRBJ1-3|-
TGTGCCAGCAGTGAAGGACAGAGCTCTGGAAACACCATATATTTT
CASSEGQSSGNTIYF
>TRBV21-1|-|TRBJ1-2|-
TGTGCCAGCAGCAAAGGGGGGCGGGGACAGGAAACCTATGGCTACACCTTC
CASSKGGRGQETYGYTF
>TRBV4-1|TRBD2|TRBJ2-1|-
TGCGCCAGCAGCCAAGAAGGAGTAGCGGGACCTAGCTCCTACAATGAGCAGTTCTTC
CASSQEGVAGPSSYNEQFF